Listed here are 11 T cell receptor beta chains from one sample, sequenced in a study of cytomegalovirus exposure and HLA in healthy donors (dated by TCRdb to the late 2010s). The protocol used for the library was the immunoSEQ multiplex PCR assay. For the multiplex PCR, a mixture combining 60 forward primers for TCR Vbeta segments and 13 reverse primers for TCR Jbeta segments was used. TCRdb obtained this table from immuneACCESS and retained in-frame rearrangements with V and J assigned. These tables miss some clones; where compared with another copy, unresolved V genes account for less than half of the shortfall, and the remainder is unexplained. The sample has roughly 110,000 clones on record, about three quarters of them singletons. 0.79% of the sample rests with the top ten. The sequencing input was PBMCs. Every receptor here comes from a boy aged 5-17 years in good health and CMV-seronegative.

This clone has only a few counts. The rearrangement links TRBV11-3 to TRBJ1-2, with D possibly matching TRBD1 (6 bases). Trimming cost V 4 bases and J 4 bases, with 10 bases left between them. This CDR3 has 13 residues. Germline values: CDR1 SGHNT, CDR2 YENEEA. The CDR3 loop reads CASSSQGFYGYTF. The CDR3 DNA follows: TGTGCCAGCAGCTCACAGGGTTTCTATGGCTACACCTTC.

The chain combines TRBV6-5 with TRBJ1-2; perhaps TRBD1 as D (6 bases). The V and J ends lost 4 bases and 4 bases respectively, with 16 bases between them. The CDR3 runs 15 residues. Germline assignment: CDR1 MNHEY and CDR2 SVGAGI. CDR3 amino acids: CASSWGTKGGYGYTF. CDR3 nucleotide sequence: TGTGCCAGCAGTTGGGGTACGAAAGGGGGCTATGGCTACACCTTC.

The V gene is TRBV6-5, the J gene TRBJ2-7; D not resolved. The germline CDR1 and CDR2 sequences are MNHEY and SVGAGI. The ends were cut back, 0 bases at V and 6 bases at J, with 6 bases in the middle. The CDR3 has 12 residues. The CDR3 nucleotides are TGTGCCAGCAGTTACTCGATGGGCGAGCAGTACGTC. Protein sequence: CASSYSMGEQYV.

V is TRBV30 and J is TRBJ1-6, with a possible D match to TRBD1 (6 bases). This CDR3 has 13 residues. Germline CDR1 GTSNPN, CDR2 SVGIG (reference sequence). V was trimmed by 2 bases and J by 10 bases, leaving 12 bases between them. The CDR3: CAWSRTGKSPLHF. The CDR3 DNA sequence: TGTGCCTGGAGTCGCACAGGGAAATCACCCCTCCACTTT.

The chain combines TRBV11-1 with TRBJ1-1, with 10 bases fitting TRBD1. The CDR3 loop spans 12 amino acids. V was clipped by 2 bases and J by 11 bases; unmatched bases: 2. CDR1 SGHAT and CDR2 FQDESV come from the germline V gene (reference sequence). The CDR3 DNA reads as TGTGCCAGCAGCTTACAGGGACAGGGGGCTTTCTTT. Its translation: CASSLQGQGAFF.

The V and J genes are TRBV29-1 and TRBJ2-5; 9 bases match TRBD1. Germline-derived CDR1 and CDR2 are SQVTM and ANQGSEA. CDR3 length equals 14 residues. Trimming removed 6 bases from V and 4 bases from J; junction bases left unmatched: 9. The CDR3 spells CSVERPGQGETQYF. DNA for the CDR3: TGCAGCGTCGAACGGCCGGGACAGGGAGAGACCCAGTACTTC. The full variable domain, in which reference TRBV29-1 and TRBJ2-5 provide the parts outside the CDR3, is SAVISQKPSRDICQRGTSLTIQCQVDSQVTMMFWYRQQPGQSLTLIATANQGSEATYESGFVIDKFPISRPNLTFSTLTVSNMSPEDSSIYLCSVERPGQGETQYFGPGTRLLVL.

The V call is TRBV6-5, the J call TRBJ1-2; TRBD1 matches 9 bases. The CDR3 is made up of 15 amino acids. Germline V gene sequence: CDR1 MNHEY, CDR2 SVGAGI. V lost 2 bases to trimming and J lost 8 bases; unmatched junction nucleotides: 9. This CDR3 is CASSYQGQGNKGYTF. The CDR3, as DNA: TGTGCCAGCAGTTACCAGGGACAGGGAAATAAGGGCTACACCTTC.

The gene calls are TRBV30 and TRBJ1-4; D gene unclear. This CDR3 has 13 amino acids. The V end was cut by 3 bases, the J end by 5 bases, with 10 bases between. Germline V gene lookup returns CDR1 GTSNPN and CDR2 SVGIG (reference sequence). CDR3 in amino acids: CAWRPRLNEKLFF. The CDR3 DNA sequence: TGTGCCTGGAGGCCCAGACTAAATGAAAAACTGTTTTTT. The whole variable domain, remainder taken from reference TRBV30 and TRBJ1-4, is SQTIHQWPATLVQPVGSPLSLECTVEGTSNPNLYWYRQAAGRGLQLLFYSVGIGQISSEVPQNLSASRPQDRQFILSSKKLLLSDSGFYLCAWRPRLNEKLFFGSGTQLSVL.

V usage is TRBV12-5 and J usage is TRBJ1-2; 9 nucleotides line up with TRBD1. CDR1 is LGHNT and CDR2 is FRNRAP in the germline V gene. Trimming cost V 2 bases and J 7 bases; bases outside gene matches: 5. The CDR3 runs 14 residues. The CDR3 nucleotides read TGTGCTAGTGGTTTGACGGGACAGGGACGTGGCTACACCTTC. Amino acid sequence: CASGLTGQGRGYTF.

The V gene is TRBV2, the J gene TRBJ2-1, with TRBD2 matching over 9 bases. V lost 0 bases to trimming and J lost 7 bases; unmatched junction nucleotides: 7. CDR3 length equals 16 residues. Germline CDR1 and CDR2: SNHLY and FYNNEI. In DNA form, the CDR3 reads TGTGCCAGCAGTGAAGCGGGCGGGGGGGCCGAAAATGAGCAGTTCTTC. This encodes CASSEAGGGAENEQFF.

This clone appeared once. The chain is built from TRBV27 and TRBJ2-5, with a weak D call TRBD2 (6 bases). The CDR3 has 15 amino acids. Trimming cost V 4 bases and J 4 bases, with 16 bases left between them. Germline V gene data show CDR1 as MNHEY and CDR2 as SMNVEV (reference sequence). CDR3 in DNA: TGTGCCAGCAGTTCCCTCCGGGACTCTCGAGAGACCCAGTACTTC. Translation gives CASSSLRDSRETQYF.